The clone carrying this T cell receptor (beta chain) has only a few counts. These data come from a study of blood T cell repertoires in COVID-19. Two negative PCRs, clearance, or symptom resolution had been documented for recovered Cohort 3 donors. The assay was immunoSEQ multiplex PCR, and TCRdb's table has in-frame clones only and misses some. Of about 270,000 clones listed, roughly 86% are singletons. The V and J ends lost 1 base and 3 bases, in that order; junction bases with no gene match: 1. CDR3 length: 14 residues. CDR1 is SGHAT, CDR2 FQNNGV, per germline. The V gene is TRBV11-2, the J gene TRBJ2-7; 9 bases agree with TRBD1. Source material: PBMCs or T cells enriched from blood (not recorded which). This clonotype originated in a woman under 40 who had recovered from COVID-19. The CDR3 spells CASSLVTGGYEQYF. CDR3 in DNA: TGTGCCAGCAGCTTAGTGACAGGGGGCTACGAGCAGTACTTC.